A selection of T cell receptor beta chains follows, all from one sample in a study of identical twins. TCRdb reprocessed the 5' RACE reads with MiXCR, giving one entry per CDR3 protein. The repertoire consists of some 1,600,000 distinct CDR3 sequences, with around 33% occurring once and the leading ten covering around 0.3%. The sequencing sample was made of cord blood. These receptor sequences come from a newborn girl in good health. Both conserved end residues are part of each CDR3. Fields, in order: D gene, V gene, J gene, clone size, CDR3 DNA, CDR3 protein. D genes are given only for firm matches. A clone size is listed for some rows: how often the clone was seen (once, few, many), or a class if it is expanded.

NA	TRBV11-1	TRBJ2-7	NA	TGTGCCAGCAGCCCGTGGGGTTATGGGGGGACACGACCTGACAATGAGCAGTACTTC	CASSPWGYGGTRPDNEQYF
NA	TRBV3-1	TRBJ1-2	NA	TGTGCCAGCAGCCAAGTCGGACAGTCCTATATAGACTATGGCTACACCTTC	CASSQVGQSYIDYGYTF
NA	TRBV18	TRBJ2-1	NA	TGTGCCAGCTCACCCCCTTTTGTCGACAATGAGCAGTTCTTC	CASSPPFVDNEQFF
TRBD2	TRBV6-1	TRBJ2-3	NA	TGTGCCAGCACCCAGGGACTAGCCGGAGGGGATACGCAGTATTTT	CASTQGLAGGDTQYF
NA	TRBV25-1	TRBJ1-1	once	TGTGCCAGCACCTTGAAGACGAACACTGAAGCTTTCTTT	CASTLKTNTEAFF
TRBD2	TRBV20-1	TRBJ2-1	few	TGCAGTGCGTACAAAGCGGGGGCCCTCAATGAGCAGTTCTTC	CSAYKAGALNEQFF
TRBD2	TRBV28	TRBJ2-5	few	TGTGCCAGCAGTTTCCCGACTAGCGGACATGAGGAGACCCAGTACTTC	CASSFPTSGHEETQYF
TRBD1	TRBV5-1	TRBJ2-7	NA	TGCGCCAGCAGTTTCACCGGGACAGGCGACCACGAGCAGTACTTC	CASSFTGTGDHEQYF
NA	TRBV7-2	TRBJ2-3	few	TGTGCCAGCAGCCCTAGTTGGGTACGCACAGATACGCAGTATTTT	CASSPSWVRTDTQYF
NA	TRBV7-2	TRBJ1-1	NA	TGTGCCAGCAGCTTAGTGGGACTCTTGAACACTGAAGCTTTCTTT	CASSLVGLLNTEAFF
NA	TRBV5-1	TRBJ2-1	few	TGCGCCAGCAGCCCCTCCGGGACGTCCAATGAGCAGTTCTTC	CASSPSGTSNEQFF
TRBD1	TRBV29-1	TRBJ1-1	few	TGCAGCGCGACTTCCGGGACAGGGTTTGAAGCTTTCTTT	CSATSGTGFEAFF
NA	TRBV12-5	TRBJ1-5	NA	TGTGCTAGTGGTTTGGCTGTTCAGCCCCAGCATTTT	CASGLAVQPQHF
NA	TRBV24-1	TRBJ2-7	NA	TGTGCCACCAGTGATCCACAGGGAACAGGATCCTACGAGCAGTACTTC	CATSDPQGTGSYEQYF
NA	TRBV7-9	TRBJ1-6	NA	TGTGCCAGCAGCACCAAGGGCTCAGGGGCATGGAATTCACCCCTCCACTTT	CASSTKGSGAWNSPLHF
NA	TRBV10-3	TRBJ1-5	once	TGTGCCATCAGTGAGCGGATCGGGTGCAATCAGCCCCAGCATTTT	CAISERIGCNQPQHF
TRBD1	TRBV5-1	TRBJ1-2	few	TGCGCCAGCAGCGGCGGACAGGGAGGAATGGGCTACACCTTC	CASSGGQGGMGYTF
NA	TRBV5-5	TRBJ1-2	once	TGTGCCAGCAGCTTGTTAGGGTCCGCCGCCTATGGCTACACCTTC	CASSLLGSAAYGYTF
TRBD2	TRBV2	TRBJ2-3	few	TGTGCCAGCAGTGTAGACGGGGGGGCGTCGCAGTATTTT	CASSVDGGASQYF
NA	TRBV6-6	TRBJ2-1	NA	TGTGCCAGCATCCCCACCAGCTCCTACAATGAGCAGTTCTTC	CASIPTSSYNEQFF
TRBD2	TRBV12-5	TRBJ2-1	NA	TGTGCTAGTGGTTTAGTGACTAGCGGGCCATACAATGAGCAGTTCTTC	CASGLVTSGPYNEQFF
TRBD1	TRBV27	TRBJ1-2	few	TGTGCCAGCAGTCCTCCGGGACAGCGTACCTACACCTTC	CASSPPGQRTYTF
NA	TRBV27	TRBJ2-1	NA	TGTGCCAGCAGTGTAGATATGCACAATGAGCAGTTCTTC	CASSVDMHNEQFF
NA	TRBV4-2	TRBJ1-5	few	TGTGCCAGCAGCCAAGATGCCGGTGGCAATCAGCCCCAGCATTTT	CASSQDAGGNQPQHF
TRBD2	TRBV2	TRBJ2-1	NA	TGTGCCATCGTTCTAGCGGGGGGGCGCAATGAGCAGTTCTTC	CAIVLAGGRNEQFF